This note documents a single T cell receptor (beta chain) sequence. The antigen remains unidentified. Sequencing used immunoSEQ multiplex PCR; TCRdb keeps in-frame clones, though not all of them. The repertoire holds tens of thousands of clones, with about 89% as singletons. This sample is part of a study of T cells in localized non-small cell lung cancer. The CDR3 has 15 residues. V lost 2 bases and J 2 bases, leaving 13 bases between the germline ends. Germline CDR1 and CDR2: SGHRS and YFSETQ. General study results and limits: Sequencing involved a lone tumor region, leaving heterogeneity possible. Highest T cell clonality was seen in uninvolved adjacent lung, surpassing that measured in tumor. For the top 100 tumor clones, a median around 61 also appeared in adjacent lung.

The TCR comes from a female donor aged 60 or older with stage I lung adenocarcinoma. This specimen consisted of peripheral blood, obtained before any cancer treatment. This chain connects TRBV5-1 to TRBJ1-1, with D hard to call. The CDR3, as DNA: TGCGCCAGCAGCTTAATGACGCGTACTAACACTGAAGCTTTCTTT. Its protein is CASSLMTRTNTEAFF.